A selection of T cell receptor beta chains follows, all from one sample in a study of cytomegalovirus exposure and HLA in healthy donors. Clones were sequenced by immunoSEQ multiplex PCR, and TCRdb holds only the in-frame ones, with some missing. Here the sample spans roughly 150,000 clones, 85% to 90% being singletons. The source material was PBMCs. These receptors were taken from a woman between 25 and 40 years old in good health and CMV-seronegative. Both conserved end residues are part of each CDR3. Fields, in order: J gene, D gene, clone size, V gene, CDR3 protein, CDR3 DNA. D genes are given only for firm matches. The size of a clone is reported for some rows only, either as once, few or many, or as a class for expanded clones.

J: TRBJ2-3; D: -; size: -; V: TRBV12-5; CDR3: CASGLVPRTESTDTQYF; DNA: TGTGCTAGTGGTTTGGTACCTAGGACTGAAAGCACAGATACGCAGTATTTT
J: TRBJ1-1; D: TRBD1; size: -; V: TRBV29-1; CDR3: CSVNRGLGEAFF; DNA: TGCAGCGTGAACAGGGGGCTCGGTGAAGCTTTCTTT
J: TRBJ2-1; D: TRBD2; size: -; V: TRBV4-2; CDR3: CASSHTGLASNEQFF; DNA: TGTGCCAGCAGCCACACGGGACTAGCAAGCAATGAGCAGTTCTTC
J: TRBJ2-3; D: TRBD2; size: -; V: TRBV10-3; CDR3: CAIMGTGGTDTQYF; DNA: TGTGCCATCATGGGAACGGGGGGAACAGATACGCAGTATTTT
J: TRBJ1-5; D: -; size: -; V: TRBV4-2; CDR3: CASSQFGGVGNQPQHF; DNA: TGTGCCAGCAGCCAATTTGGGGGGGTGGGCAATCAGCCCCAGCATTTT
J: TRBJ1-5; D: TRBD1; size: -; V: TRBV5-6; CDR3: CASSHFRDSHNQPQHF; DNA: TGTGCCAGCAGCCATTTCCGGGACAGCCACAATCAGCCCCAGCATTTT
J: TRBJ1-1; D: -; size: -; V: TRBV19; CDR3: CASSMEVNTEAFF; DNA: TGTGCCAGTAGTATGGAGGTGAACACTGAAGCTTTCTTT
J: TRBJ2-1; D: -; size: -; V: TRBV9; CDR3: CASSAGGGDEQFF; DNA: TGTGCCAGCAGCGCGGGGGGCGGAGATGAGCAGTTCTTC
J: TRBJ2-1; D: TRBD2; size: -; V: TRBV9; CDR3: CASSVRSGSSSYNEQFF; DNA: TGTGCCAGCAGCGTAAGAAGCGGGAGTTCTTCCTACAATGAGCAGTTCTTC
J: TRBJ2-5; D: TRBD1; size: -; V: TRBV6-5; CDR3: CASSYSRTGMETQYF; DNA: TGTGCCAGCAGTTACTCTAGGACAGGGATGGAGACCCAGTACTTC
J: TRBJ2-1; D: TRBD1; size: -; V: TRBV27; CDR3: CASSWDRNYNEQFF; DNA: TGTGCCAGCAGTTGGGACAGGAACTACAATGAGCAGTTCTTC
J: TRBJ2-7; D: -; size: -; V: TRBV6-6; CDR3: CASSPPSSYEQYF; DNA: TGTGCCAGCAGTCCCCCCAGCTCCTACGAGCAGTACTTC
J: TRBJ2-3; D: -; size: -; V: TRBV27; CDR3: CASSLSAGPDTQYF; DNA: TGTGCCAGCAGTTTATCCGCAGGTCCAGATACGCAGTATTTT
J: TRBJ2-1; D: -; size: -; V: TRBV4-2; CDR3: CASSKAEGRREQFF; DNA: TGTGCCAGCAGCAAAGCCGAGGGCCGGCGGGAGCAGTTCTTC
J: TRBJ1-2; D: -; size: -; V: TRBV18; CDR3: CATTAGLYGYTF; DNA: TGTGCCACCACGGCAGGACTCTATGGCTACACCTTC
J: TRBJ1-5; D: TRBD1; size: -; V: TRBV7-2; CDR3: CASSRTGPQPQHF; DNA: TGTGCCAGCAGCAGGACAGGGCCTCAGCCCCAGCATTTT
J: TRBJ1-5; D: -; size: once; V: TRBV5-6; CDR3: CASSLAPGRSQPQHF; DNA: TGTGCCAGCAGCTTGGCCCCCGGACGGTCCCAGCCCCAGCATTTT
J: TRBJ2-7; D: TRBD1; size: -; V: TRBV2; CDR3: CASRNTGQGGYEQYF; DNA: TGTGCCAGCAGAAACACCGGACAGGGCGGATACGAGCAGTACTTC
J: TRBJ1-2; D: TRBD1; size: once; V: TRBV19; CDR3: CASSPTTRTGVKAF; DNA: TGTGCCAGTAGTCCCACCACGCGGACAGGCGTCAAAGCCTTC
J: TRBJ2-7; D: TRBD2; size: -; V: TRBV9; CDR3: CASSVDSSGAAYEQYF; DNA: TGTGCCAGCAGCGTAGATTCTAGCGGAGCCGCTTACGAGCAGTACTTC
J: TRBJ1-1; D: -; size: once; V: TRBV20-1; CDR3: CAGFGNTEAFF; DNA: TGCGCAGGGTTTGGGAACACTGAAGCTTTCTTT
J: TRBJ1-2; D: -; size: -; V: TRBV28; CDR3: CASSLTGRRAGYTF; DNA: TGTGCCAGCAGTTTAACAGGGAGGCGTGCTGGCTACACCTTC
J: TRBJ1-5; D: -; size: -; V: TRBV2; CDR3: CASTEGVGFGQPQHF; DNA: TGTGCCAGCACCGAGGGAGTGGGGTTCGGGCAGCCCCAGCATTTT
J: TRBJ2-3; D: TRBD1; size: -; V: TRBV7-2; CDR3: CASSPQQGAADTQYF; DNA: TGTGCCAGCAGCCCTCAACAGGGGGCGGCAGATACGCAGTATTTT